This T cell receptor (beta chain) appears in the sequencing data of a study of long-term antiretroviral therapy in people with HIV. The libraries were made with immunoSEQ v3.0 at survey level. Clones were sequenced by immunoSEQ multiplex PCR, and TCRdb holds only the in-frame ones, with some missing. The data show fewer than 40,000 clones, with around 94% seen just once and approximately 3.7% held by the top ten. After removal of 0 bases from V and 12 bases from J, the junction contained 10 bases not matched to a gene. The V gene's germline CDR1 is SGDLS and CDR2 YYNGEE. The CDR3 consists of 14 residues. DNA was extracted from about 1-10 million thawed cryopreserved PBMC. This clone has only one observation.

Source: unsorted PBMCs, taken around 5.3 years after starting antiretroviral therapy. The V gene is TRBV9, the J gene TRBJ2-3; TRBD1 aligns across 7 bases. This receptor was obtained from a woman between 45 and 60 years old with HIV. The CDR3 DNA reads as TGTGCCAGCAGCGTAGATACGAAGGGGGCTAGTCAGTATTTT. This sequence encodes CASSVDTKGASQYF.